The 9 T cell receptor beta chains listed next were all sequenced from one sample in a study of CD8+ T cells in alopecia areata. The sequencing template was cDNA reverse transcribed from extracted RNA. Clones were sequenced by immunoSEQ multiplex PCR, and TCRdb holds only the in-frame ones, with some missing. This sample carries approximately 180,000 clones, around three fifths of them seen once, and the ten largest clones take over 1%. As to treatment: oral pan-JAK inhibitor, 5-10 mg twice daily. Sequencing was performed on CD4+ T cells sorted from blood, taken at week 24, from a patient treated with tofacitinib. These receptors were obtained from a human donor with alopecia areata.

This rearrangement joins TRBV7-9 to TRBJ1-1; no firm D call. CDR1 is SEHNR, CDR2 FQNEAQ, per germline (reference sequence). Trimming left V 6 bases short and J 1 base short, with 12 bases between. This CDR3 contains 14 residues. CDR3 loop: CASRTLRENTEAFF. The DNA of the CDR3 is TGTGCCAGCAGGACCTTGAGGGAGAACACTGAAGCTTTCTTT.

This sequence joins TRBV27 and TRBJ1-1; D call uncertain. The CDR3 has 14 amino acids. Between the trimmed V and J ends, which lost 6 bases and 2 bases, there was a span of 13 bases. Per germline, CDR1 MNHEY and CDR2 SMNVEV (reference sequence). The CDR3 sequence: CASRLSNSNTEAFF. The CDR3 DNA follows: TGTGCCAGCAGGTTGTCCAACAGTAACACTGAAGCTTTCTTT.

This chain links TRBV29-1 with TRBJ2-7; either TRBD1 or TRBD2 may fit D (5 bases each). CDR1 and CDR2 from the germline V gene are SQVTM and ANQGSEA. Trimming shortened V by 3 bases and J by 0 bases, and 9 bases separated the two germline ends. The CDR3 covers 13 residues. The CDR3 spells CSVEGERSYEQYF. The CDR3 DNA sequence: TGCAGCGTTGAGGGGGAACGCTCCTACGAGCAGTACTTC.

This clone has just a few counts. The genes are TRBV7-6 and TRBJ2-5; a weak D match, TRBD1 (5 bases). The CDR3 loop spans 14 amino acids. Germline-derived CDR1 and CDR2 are SGHVS and FNYEAQ. V was trimmed by 1 base and J by 2 bases, leaving 8 bases between them. As DNA, the CDR3 is TGTGCCAGCAGCTTAGGAAGACAGCAAGAGACCCAGTACTTC. It specifies CASSLGRQQETQYF.

Only a few counts were recorded for this clone. The chain combines TRBV2 with TRBJ2-5; unclear D gene. V dropped 2 bases and J dropped 5 bases, with 3 bases sitting between them. The CDR3 covers 11 residues. Germline loops: CDR1 SNHLY, CDR2 FYNNEI. The CDR3 sequence: CASSESETQYF. CDR3 nucleotide sequence: TGTGCCAGCAGTGAATCGGAGACCCAGTACTTC.

Remarks on this clone: The sample contains more than one DNA sequence encoding this CDR3. V is TRBV29-1 and J is TRBJ2-5; D is unresolved. The V and J ends lost 7 bases and 1 base respectively, with 4 bases between them. The germline V gene encodes CDR1 SQVTM and CDR2 ANQGSEA. The CDR3 runs 10 residues. Here the CDR3 DNA reads TGCAGCGGGGGCCAAGAGACCCAGTACTTC. Encoded protein: CSGGQETQYF.

The chain uses TRBV7-8 and TRBJ1-1; D unresolved. Germline CDR1 reads SGHVS; CDR2 reads FQNEAQ. Trimming pared 6 bases from V and 3 bases from J, leaving 20 bases between. The CDR3 spans 16 residues. CDR3 in amino acids: CASRPLRSLVDTEAFF. In nucleotides, the CDR3 is TGTGCCAGCAGACCCTTGAGGTCGCTGGTGGACACTGAAGCTTTCTTT.

This chain connects TRBV5-6 to TRBJ2-1; D gene uncertain. Germline CDR1 and CDR2: SGHDT and YYEEEE. This CDR3 spans 11 amino acids. The V end lost 6 bases, the J end lost 8 bases, and 9 bases lay between the germline ends. For the CDR3, the DNA is TGTGCCAGCACCCTGAACGATGAGCAGTTCTTC. This sequence encodes CASTLNDEQFF.

V and J are TRBV30 and TRBJ2-5; 9 nucleotides match TRBD2. The germline gives CDR1 GTSNPN, CDR2 SVGIG (reference sequence). This CDR3 comprises 17 residues. V shed 4 bases, J shed 4 bases, and the junction held 16 bases outside the gene matches. Written as DNA, the CDR3 is TGTGCCTGGACCACTGCCCGGGGGGTAGCGGGGGCAGAGACCCAGTACTTC. Protein product: CAWTTARGVAGAETQYF.